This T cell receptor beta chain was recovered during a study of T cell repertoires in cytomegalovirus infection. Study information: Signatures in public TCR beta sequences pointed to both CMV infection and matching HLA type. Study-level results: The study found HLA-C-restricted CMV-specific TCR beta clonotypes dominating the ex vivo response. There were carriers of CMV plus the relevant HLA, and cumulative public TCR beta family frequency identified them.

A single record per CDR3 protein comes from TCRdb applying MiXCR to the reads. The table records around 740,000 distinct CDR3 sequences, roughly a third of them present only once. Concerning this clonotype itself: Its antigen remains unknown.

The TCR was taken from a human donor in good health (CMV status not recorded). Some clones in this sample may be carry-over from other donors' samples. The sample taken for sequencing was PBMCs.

For the CDR3, the DNA is TGTGCCAGCAGTTTTCCAGGGAGGGCGAACACCGGGGAGCTGTTTTTT. It is translated as CASSFPGRANTGELFF. The chain has TRBV28 and TRBJ2-2, with 7 bases fitting TRBD2. Trimming took 3 bases from V and 0 from J; bases not matched to a gene: 4. This CDR3 region has 16 residues. Germline V gene sequence: CDR1 MDHEN, CDR2 SYDVKM.